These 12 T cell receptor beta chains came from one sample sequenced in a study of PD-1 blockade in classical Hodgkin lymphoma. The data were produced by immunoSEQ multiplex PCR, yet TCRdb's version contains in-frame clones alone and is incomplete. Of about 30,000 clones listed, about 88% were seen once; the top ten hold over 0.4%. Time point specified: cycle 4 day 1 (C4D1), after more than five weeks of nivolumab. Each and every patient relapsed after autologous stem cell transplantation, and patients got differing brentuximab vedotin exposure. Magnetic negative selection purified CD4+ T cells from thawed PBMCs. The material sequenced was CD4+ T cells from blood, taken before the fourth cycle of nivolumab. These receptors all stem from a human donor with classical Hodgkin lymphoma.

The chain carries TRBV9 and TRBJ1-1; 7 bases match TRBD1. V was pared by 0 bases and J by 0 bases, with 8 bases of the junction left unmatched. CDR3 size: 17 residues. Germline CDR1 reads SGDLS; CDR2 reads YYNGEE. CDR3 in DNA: TGTGCCAGCAGCGTAGCGGGGGGACAGTTTATGAACACTGAAGCTTTCTTT. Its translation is CASSVAGGQFMNTEAFF.

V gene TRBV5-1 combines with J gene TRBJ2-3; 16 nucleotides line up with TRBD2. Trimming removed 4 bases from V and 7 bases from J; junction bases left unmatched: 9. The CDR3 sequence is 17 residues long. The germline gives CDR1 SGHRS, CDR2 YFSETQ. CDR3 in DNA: TGCGCCAGCAGCGACCCGGGACTAGCGGGGGGGCGATATACGCAGTATTTT. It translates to CASSDPGLAGGRYTQYF.

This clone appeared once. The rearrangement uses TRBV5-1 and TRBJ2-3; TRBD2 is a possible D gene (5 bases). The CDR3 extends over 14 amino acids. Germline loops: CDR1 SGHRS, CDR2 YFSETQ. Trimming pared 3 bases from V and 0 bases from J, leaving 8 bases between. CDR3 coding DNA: TGCGCCAGCAGCTATTGGACTAGCACAGATACGCAGTATTTT. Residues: CASSYWTSTDTQYF. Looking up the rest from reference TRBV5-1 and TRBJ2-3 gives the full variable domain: KAGVTQTPRYLIKTRGQQVTLSCSPISGHRSVSWYQQTPGQGLQFLFEYFSETQRNKGNFPGRFSGRQFSNSRSEMNVSTLELGDSALYLCASSYWTSTDTQYFGPGTRLTVL.

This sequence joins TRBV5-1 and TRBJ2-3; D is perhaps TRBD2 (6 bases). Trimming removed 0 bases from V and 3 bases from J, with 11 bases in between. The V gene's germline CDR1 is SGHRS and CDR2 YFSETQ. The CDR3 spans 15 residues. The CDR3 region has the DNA TGCGCCAGCAGCTTGGTAGTGGGGGGAACAGATACGCAGTATTTT. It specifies CASSLVVGGTDTQYF.

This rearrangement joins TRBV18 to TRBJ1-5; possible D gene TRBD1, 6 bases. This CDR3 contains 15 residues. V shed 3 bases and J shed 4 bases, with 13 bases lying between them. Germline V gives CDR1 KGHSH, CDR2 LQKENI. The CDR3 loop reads CASSPTGGGNQPQHF. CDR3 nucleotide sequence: TGTGCCAGCTCACCGACAGGAGGGGGAAATCAGCCCCAGCATTTT. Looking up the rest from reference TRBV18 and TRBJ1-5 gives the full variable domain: NAGVMQNPRHLVRRRGQEARLRCSPMKGHSHVYWYRQLPEEGLKFMVYLQKENIIDESGMPKERFSAEFPKEGPSILRIQQVVRGDSAAYFCASSPTGGGNQPQHFGDGTRLSIL.

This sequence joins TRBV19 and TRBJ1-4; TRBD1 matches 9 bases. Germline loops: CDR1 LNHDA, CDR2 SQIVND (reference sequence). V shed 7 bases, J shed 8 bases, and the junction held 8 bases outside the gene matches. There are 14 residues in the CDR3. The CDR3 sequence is CASNNRDRAEKLFF. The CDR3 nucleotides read TGTGCCAGTAACAACCGGGACAGGGCGGAAAAACTGTTTTTT.

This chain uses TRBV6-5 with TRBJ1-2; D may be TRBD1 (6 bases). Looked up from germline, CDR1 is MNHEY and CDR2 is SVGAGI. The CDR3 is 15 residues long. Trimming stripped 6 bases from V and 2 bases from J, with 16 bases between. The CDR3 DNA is TGTGCCAGCAGCCTAAAATTTACAGGGAACTATGGCTACACCTTC. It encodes CASSLKFTGNYGYTF.

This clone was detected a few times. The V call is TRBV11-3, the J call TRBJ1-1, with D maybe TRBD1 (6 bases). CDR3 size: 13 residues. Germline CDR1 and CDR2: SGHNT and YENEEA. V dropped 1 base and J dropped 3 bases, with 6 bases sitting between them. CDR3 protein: CASSLGQDTEAFF. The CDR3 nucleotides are TGTGCCAGCAGCTTAGGACAGGACACTGAAGCTTTCTTT.

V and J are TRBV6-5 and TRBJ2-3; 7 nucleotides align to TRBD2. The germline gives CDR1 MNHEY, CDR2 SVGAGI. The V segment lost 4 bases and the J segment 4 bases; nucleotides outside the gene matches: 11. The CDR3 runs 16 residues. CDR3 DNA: TGTGCCAGCAGTTTTAAAGTGGGAGGGCCGGCAGATACGCAGTATTTT. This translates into CASSFKVGGPADTQYF.

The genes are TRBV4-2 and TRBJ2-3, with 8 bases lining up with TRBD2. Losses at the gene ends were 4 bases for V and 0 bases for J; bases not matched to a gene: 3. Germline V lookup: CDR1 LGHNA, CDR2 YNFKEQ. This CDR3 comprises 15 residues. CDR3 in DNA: TGTGCCAGCAGCCGACGGGAGGGGAGCACAGATACGCAGTATTTT. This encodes CASSRREGSTDTQYF.

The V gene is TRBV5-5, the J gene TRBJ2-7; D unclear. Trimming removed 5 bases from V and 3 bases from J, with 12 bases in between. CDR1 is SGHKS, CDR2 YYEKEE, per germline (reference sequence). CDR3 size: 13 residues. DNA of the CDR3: TGTGCCAGCAGTCCACCTTCGCGCTACGAGCAGTACTTC. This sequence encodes CASSPPSRYEQYF.

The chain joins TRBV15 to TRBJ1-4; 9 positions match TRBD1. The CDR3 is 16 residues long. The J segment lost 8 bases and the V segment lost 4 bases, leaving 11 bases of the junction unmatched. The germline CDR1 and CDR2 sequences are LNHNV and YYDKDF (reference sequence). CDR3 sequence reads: CATSNRQGGLWEKLFF. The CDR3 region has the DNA TGTGCCACCAGCAACAGACAGGGGGGTTTATGGGAAAAACTGTTTTTT. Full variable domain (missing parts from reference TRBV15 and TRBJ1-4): DAMVIQNPRYQVTQFGKPVTLSCSQTLNHNVMYWYQQKSSQAPKLLFHYYDKDFNNEADTPDNFQSRRPNTSFCFLDIRSPGLGDTAMYLCATSNRQGGLWEKLFFGSGTQLSVL.